What follows are 4 T cell receptor beta chains derived from one specimen sequenced in a study of blood T cell repertoires in COVID-19. Sequencing used immunoSEQ multiplex PCR; TCRdb keeps in-frame clones, though not all of them. The sample shows 90,000 or so clones, around 90% of them seen only once. Sequencing was carried out using peripheral blood. Source of these receptors: a human donor with active COVID-19. The donor label of this sample is uncertain.

The chain combines TRBV7-2 with TRBJ2-1; 9 bases match TRBD2. CDR3 length: 14 residues. V was clipped by 0 bases and J by 10 bases; unmatched bases: 4. Per the germline V gene, CDR1 is SGHTA and CDR2 is FQGNSA. The CDR3 protein is CASSLAVAGGEQFF. The CDR3 nucleotides read TGTGCCAGCAGCTTAGCGGTGGCGGGAGGGGAGCAGTTCTTC.

This chain uses TRBV2 with TRBJ1-1, with D possibly TRBD1 on 5 matching bases. Per the germline V gene, CDR1 is SNHLY and CDR2 is FYNNEI. The CDR3 consists of 15 residues. V lost 5 bases to trimming and J lost 1 base, with 14 bases between them. In DNA form, the CDR3 reads TGTGCCAGCAGTTTGGACACACTCCAGAACACTGAAGCTTTCTTT. This translates into CASSLDTLQNTEAFF.

V gene TRBV11-2 combines with J gene TRBJ2-1; 14 nucleotides agree with TRBD2. This CDR3 region has 17 residues. The trim removed 3 bases at V and 0 bases at J, leaving 1 base unmatched. Germline-derived CDR1 and CDR2 are SGHAT and FQNNGV. As DNA, the CDR3 is TGTGCCAGCAGCTTCGGGACTAGCGGGGGCTCCTACAATGAGCAGTTCTTC. It translates to CASSFGTSGGSYNEQFF.

The V call is TRBV19, the J call TRBJ2-1; perhaps TRBD2 as D (7 bases). There are 18 residues in the CDR3. V lost 1 base, J lost 0 bases, and 16 bases lay in between. Per the germline V gene, CDR1 is LNHDA and CDR2 is SQIVND (reference sequence). CDR3: CASSIGSRGASSYNEQFF. The CDR3 DNA follows: TGTGCCAGTAGTATAGGTTCCCGGGGGGCGAGCTCCTACAATGAGCAGTTCTTC.